A selection of T cell receptor beta chains follows, all from one sample in a study of blood T cell repertoires in COVID-19. Measured with immunoSEQ multiplex PCR; TCRdb has only the in-frame clones, and not every one. The sample includes around 370,000 clones, around 89% of them seen just once. Sequencing input: PBMCs or T cells enriched from blood (not recorded which). Source of these receptors: a woman aged 18-35 years who had recovered from COVID-19. CDR3s include the opening cysteine and the closing phenylalanine or tryptophan. The D gene is left open where the match is weak. Rows give clone size only sometimes, using once, few, many, or a class for an expanded clone.

NA,TRBJ2-5,14,NA,TRBV12-5,TGTGCTAGTGGTGAGGACAGCTTCCAAGAGACCCAGTACTTC,CASGEDSFQETQYF
TRBD1,TRBJ2-5,14,NA,TRBV5-6,TGTGCCAGCAGCCCACAGGGGGCTAGAGAGACCCAGTACTTC,CASSPQGARETQYF
TRBD1,TRBJ1-3,16,NA,TRBV7-9,TGTGCCAGCAGCTTAGGTGGACAGGGCTCTGGAAACACCATATATTTT,CASSLGGQGSGNTIYF
TRBD2,TRBJ2-4,18,NA,TRBV4-3,TGCGCCAGCAGCCAAGATCTGTCTAGCGGGGGCCGTCAAAACATTCAGTACTTC,CASSQDLSSGGRQNIQYF
TRBD2,TRBJ2-7,14,NA,TRBV27,TGTGCCAGCAGTCCTAGGACTAGCGGCTACGAGCAGTACTTC,CASSPRTSGYEQYF
NA,TRBJ1-2,13,NA,TRBV20-1,TGCAGTGCTAGTGACGGGAGTCGGTATGGCTACACCTTC,CSASDGSRYGYTF
NA,TRBJ1-2,13,NA,TRBV6-4,TGTGCCAGCAGTTCAGGGGCCCAATATGGCTACACCTTC,CASSSGAQYGYTF
NA,TRBJ1-5,14,NA,TRBV7-9,TGTGCCAGCAGCTTAAACAGGGACGATCAGCCCCAGCATTTT,CASSLNRDDQPQHF
TRBD1,TRBJ1-3,14,few,TRBV30,TGTGCCTGGACACAGGGGAGGCCTGGAAACACCATATATTTT,CAWTQGRPGNTIYF
NA,TRBJ2-3,16,NA,TRBV5-4,TGTGCCAGCAGCATATACGGGACAAAAGGAACAGATACGCAGTATTTT,CASSIYGTKGTDTQYF
TRBD2,TRBJ2-7,14,NA,TRBV9,TGTGCCAGCAGCGCTTTGAGCGGGGACTACGAGCAGTACTTC,CASSALSGDYEQYF
NA,TRBJ1-1,12,NA,TRBV6-5,TGTGCCAGCAGTCCCCCAGGGACTGAAGCTTTCTTT,CASSPPGTEAFF
NA,TRBJ1-5,14,NA,TRBV7-2,TGTGCCAGCAGCTTAGGACTAGGGTCTCAGCCCCAGCATTTT,CASSLGLGSQPQHF
NA,TRBJ2-5,13,once,TRBV27,TGTGCCACCAAGGGGTCCAACCAAGAGACCCAGTACTTC,CATKGSNQETQYF
NA,TRBJ1-1,12,NA,TRBV3-1/TRBV3-2,TGTGCCAGCAGTTACCGGGGGGCTGAAGCTTTCTTT,CASSYRGAEAFF
NA,TRBJ1-2,11,NA,TRBV23-1,TGCGCCGGGGCGAGGACCGGAGGCTACACCTTC,CAGARTGGYTF
NA,TRBJ1-5,14,NA,TRBV2,TGTGCCAGCAGTGGGGAAGGGGAGGATCAGCCCCAGCATTTT,CASSGEGEDQPQHF
NA,TRBJ1-6,15,NA,TRBV19,TGTGCCAGTAGCACCCCGGGTGTGAATAATTCACCCCTCCACTTT,CASSTPGVNNSPLHF
TRBD1,TRBJ2-7,15,NA,TRBV28,TGTGCCAGCAGCCCATCGGGACAGGGTGCCTACGAGCAGTACTTC,CASSPSGQGAYEQYF
NA,TRBJ1-3,15,NA,TRBV30,TGTGCCTGGACCGCTACGGGGAGGGGTGGAAACACCATATATTTT,CAWTATGRGGNTIYF
TRBD1,TRBJ2-1,13,NA,TRBV2,TGTGCCACGACCGGGACAGGGGGCGATGAGCAGTTCTTC,CATTGTGGDEQFF
NA,TRBJ2-7,13,NA,TRBV7-9,TGTGCCAGCAGCCTGAGGGGGACCGACGAGCAGTACTTC,CASSLRGTDEQYF
NA,TRBJ2-7,12,once,TRBV28,TGTGCCAGCAGCGGGGGGCTGGACGAGCAGTACTTC,CASSGGLDEQYF
TRBD1,TRBJ2-3,14,NA,TRBV5-1,TGCGCCAGCAGCTCGGGACAGAGCACAGATACGCAGTATTTT,CASSSGQSTDTQYF
NA,TRBJ1-6,13,NA,TRBV18,TGTGCCAGCTCACCGAACAACAATTCACCCCTCCACTTT,CASSPNNNSPLHF
TRBD1,TRBJ2-1,15,NA,TRBV24-1,TGTGCCACCAGTGATGCAGGGGGTATCTACAATGAGCAGTTCTTC,CATSDAGGIYNEQFF
NA,TRBJ1-4,14,once,TRBV11-3,TGTGCCGGCGACAGGTGGAGGATCGATGAAAAACTGTTTTTT,CAGDRWRIDEKLFF
NA,TRBJ1-1,13,NA,TRBV4-2,TGTGCCAGCAGCCTCGACCCGAGGGCTGAAGCTTTCTTT,CASSLDPRAEAFF
TRBD2,TRBJ2-1,14,NA,TRBV28,TGTGCCAGCAGCTTTGGGGGGGTACGAGATGAGCAGTTCTTC,CASSFGGVRDEQFF
NA,TRBJ2-2,15,NA,TRBV11-3,TGTGCCAGCAGCCGAGGTCGGGGAGGCAGCGGGGAGCTGTTTTTT,CASSRGRGGSGELFF
TRBD2,TRBJ2-7,16,NA,TRBV11-2,TGTGCCAGCAGCTTGATACTAGCGGGGGGGCGCTACGAGCAGTACTTC,CASSLILAGGRYEQYF
NA,TRBJ2-7,12,NA,TRBV5-1,TGCGCCAGCAGCCCACAGGGACGCGAGCAGTACTTC,CASSPQGREQYF
NA,TRBJ1-5,15,NA,TRBV6-5,TGTGCCAGCAGTTACTCGAACAGACCCAATCAGCCCCAGCATTTT,CASSYSNRPNQPQHF
TRBD1,TRBJ1-4,16,NA,TRBV5-4,TGTGCCAGCAGCTCGGGGGAAGAGACAGGGGGTGAAAAACTGTTTTTT,CASSSGEETGGEKLFF
NA,TRBJ1-2,14,NA,TRBV2,TGTGCCAGCAGCGGACCGGGACAATCCCTTGGCTACACCTTC,CASSGPGQSLGYTF
TRBD1,TRBJ2-7,15,NA,TRBV6-5,TGTGCCAGCAGTCGTCCCGGACAGGGGGTATACGAGCAGTACTTC,CASSRPGQGVYEQYF
NA,TRBJ2-7,12,NA,TRBV7-9,TGTGCCAGCAGCCAAGGGGACGCGGGTAGGGGGTTC,CASSQGDAGRGF
TRBD2,TRBJ2-3,16,few,TRBV19,TGTGCCAGTAGTATAGGAGGGCGGGGGGGCCGAGATACGCAGTATTTT,CASSIGGRGGRDTQYF
TRBD1,TRBJ1-1,14,NA,TRBV5-4,TGTGCCAGCAGCTTGTCAGGGGGTGTCACTGAAGCTTTCTTT,CASSLSGGVTEAFF
NA,TRBJ1-1,18,NA,TRBV4-2,TGTGCCAGCAGCCAAGCTGCACAGGGAACCTATGACGACACTGAAGCTTTCTTT,CASSQAAQGTYDDTEAFF
NA,TRBJ1-4,14,NA,TRBV6-5,TGTGCCACTTCACGGGGGGGGAAAGTTGAAAAACTGTTTTTT,CATSRGGKVEKLFF